This entry is about one T cell receptor (beta chain). This record comes from a study of T cells in localized non-small cell lung cancer. The method was immunoSEQ multiplex PCR; TCRdb's version includes in-frame clones alone and lacks a portion of them. The data hold under 2,500 clones, with 40% observed a single time. The germline V gene encodes CDR1 WNHNN and CDR2 SYGVQD (reference sequence). This CDR3 region has 12 residues. V was pared by 6 bases and J by 6 bases, with 4 bases of the junction left unmatched. The chain has TRBV10-1 and TRBJ2-7, with 8 bases lining up with TRBD1. The clonotype comes from a male donor aged 60 or over with stage II squamous cell lung carcinoma. This sample comprised lung tumor tissue, obtained before any cancer treatment. The CDR3 reads CASRQGDREQYF. Written as DNA, the CDR3 is TGCGCCAGCAGACAGGGGGATCGCGAGCAGTACTTC.